The 21 T cell receptor beta chains in this list originate from one sample, sequenced in a study of cytomegalovirus exposure and HLA in healthy donors. Data came from immunoSEQ multiplex PCR; TCRdb stores just in-frame clones and leaves some out. Of 240,000 or so clones listed, approximately 84% are singletons. Sequencing was done on a sample of PBMCs. The receptors originated from a woman in her thirties in good health and CMV-seropositive.

The V and J genes are TRBV27 and TRBJ2-7; weak D call: TRBD2 (6 bases). V dropped 8 bases and J dropped 7 bases, with 21 bases sitting between them. The germline gives CDR1 MNHEY, CDR2 SMNVEV (reference sequence). The length of the CDR3 is 14 residues. CDR3 nucleotides: TGTGCCAGCTCGCGGGACTCCCGAACGCATGAGCAGTACTTC. Its protein is CASSRDSRTHEQYF.

This rearrangement joins TRBV7-2 to TRBJ2-5; 13 nucleotides match TRBD2. The CDR3 totals 17 residues. The germline gives CDR1 SGHTA, CDR2 FQGNSA. Unmatched junction bases numbered 8, after V lost 5 bases and J lost 2 bases. CDR3 region: CASSRLGLAGLQETQYF. The CDR3 DNA sequence: TGTGCCAGCAGCCGACTGGGACTAGCGGGGCTACAAGAGACCCAGTACTTC.

V and J are TRBV19 and TRBJ1-1, with D unclear. This CDR3 is 13 amino acids long. Germline V gene data show CDR1 as LNHDA and CDR2 as SQIVND (reference sequence). V was pared by 8 bases and J by 7 bases, with 17 bases between. The CDR3 DNA is TGTGCCAGTCTGAAACATGGACTTTATGAAGCTTTCTTT. The encoded protein is CASLKHGLYEAFF. Full variable domain (missing parts from reference TRBV19 and TRBJ1-1): DGGITQSPKYLFRKEGQNVTLSCEQNLNHDAMYWYRQDPGQGLRLIYYSQIVNDFQKGDIAEGYSVSREKKESFPLTVTSAQKNPTAFYLCASLKHGLYEAFFGQGTRLTVV.

The V call is TRBV6-1, the J call TRBJ2-7; D is possibly TRBD2 (6 bases). Germline V CDR1 and CDR2: MNHNS, SASEGT. V dropped 3 bases and J dropped 2 bases, with 14 bases sitting between them. The length of the CDR3 is 15 residues. This CDR3 reads CASSDSLALAYEQYF. Written as DNA, the CDR3 is TGTGCCAGCAGTGATAGCCTAGCGCTCGCCTACGAGCAGTACTTC.

The chain employs TRBV7-8 and TRBJ2-7, with 16 bases aligning to TRBD2. Germline CDR1 reads SGHVS; CDR2 reads FQNEAQ. The V segment lost 3 bases and the J segment 2 bases; nucleotides outside the gene matches: 4. The CDR3 length is 17 residues. CDR3 DNA: TGTGCCAGCAGCTTGGGACTAGCGGGAGGGACCACCTACGAGCAGTACTTC. This encodes CASSLGLAGGTTYEQYF. Supplemented by reference TRBV7-8 and TRBJ2-7, the full variable domain reads GAGVSQSPRYKVAKRGQDVALRCDPISGHVSLFWYQQALGQGPEFLTYFQNEAQLDKSGLPSDRFFAERPEGSVSTLKIQRTQQEDSAVYLCASSLGLAGGTTYEQYFGPGTRLTVT.

The chain employs TRBV29-1 and TRBJ2-3; possible D gene TRBD1, 5 bases. The CDR3 has 13 residues. Trimming removed 5 bases at V and 7 bases at J, with 16 bases between. The germline CDR1 and CDR2 sequences are SQVTM and ANQGSEA. CDR3 bases: TGCAGCGTTTCGGACACGTTGGGGAATACGCAGTATTTT. It is translated as CSVSDTLGNTQYF.

The chain joins TRBV28 to TRBJ1-2; TRBD1 matches at 10 bases. The CDR3 consists of 15 residues. V trimming: 5 bases; J trimming: 5 bases; junction bases outside the gene matches: 8. Germline CDR1 is MDHEN and CDR2 is SYDVKM. The CDR3 DNA reads TGTGCCAGCAGTCCCGGGACAGGGGACGGGTATGGCTACACCTTC. Translation gives CASSPGTGDGYGYTF.

This chain joins TRBV11-2 and TRBJ1-3; D not resolved. V lost 7 bases to trimming and J lost 0 bases, with 13 bases between them. Germline lookup yields CDR1 SGHAT and CDR2 FQNNGV. The CDR3 has 15 residues. The CDR3 reads CASNPGRFSGNTIYF. The CDR3 DNA is TGTGCCAGCAACCCGGGAAGGTTCTCTGGAAACACCATATATTTT.

The V gene is TRBV28, the J gene TRBJ2-5; 7 bases line up with TRBD1. Germline V gene lookup returns CDR1 MDHEN and CDR2 SYDVKM. Trimming removed 5 bases from V and 2 bases from J; junction bases left unmatched: 5. This CDR3 spans 14 amino acids. CDR3 DNA: TGTGCCAGCAGTGACCGGGACAGTCAAGAGACCCAGTACTTC. This encodes CASSDRDSQETQYF.

The chain is built from TRBV7-9 and TRBJ1-1; 8 bases are shared with TRBD1. This CDR3 is built from 16 residues. Germline CDR1 reads SEHNR; CDR2 reads FQNEAQ (reference sequence). V lost 4 bases to trimming and J lost 3 bases; unmatched junction nucleotides: 10. This chain's CDR3 is CASSWPGGAVDTEAFF. As DNA, the CDR3 is TGTGCCAGCAGCTGGCCAGGGGGCGCGGTGGACACTGAAGCTTTCTTT. Variable domain in full (rest from reference TRBV7-9 and TRBJ1-1): DTGVSQNPRHKITKRGQNVTFRCDPISEHNRLYWYRQTLGQGPEFLTYFQNEAQLEKSRLLSDRFSAERPKGSFSTLEIQRTEQGDSAMYLCASSWPGGAVDTEAFFGQGTRLTVV.

Here the CDR3 DNA reads TGCAGCACCGAAGGTGGGACAGACTATGGCTACACCTTC. It encodes CSTEGGTDYGYTF. This chain uses TRBV29-1 with TRBJ1-2; 7 bases agree with TRBD1. Germline V gives CDR1 SQVTM, CDR2 ANQGSEA. The CDR3 is made up of 13 amino acids. V dropped 8 bases and J dropped 3; count of bases not matched to a gene: 9. The whole variable domain, filled in from reference TRBV29-1 and TRBJ1-2, reads SAVISQKPSRDICQRGTSLTIQCQVDSQVTMMFWYRQQPGQSLTLIATANQGSEATYESGFVIDKFPISRPNLTFSTLTVSNMSPEDSSIYLCSTEGGTDYGYTFGSGTRLTVV.

The chain is built from TRBV2 and TRBJ2-6; 9 nucleotides line up with TRBD2. Trimming took 7 bases from V and 0 from J; bases not matched to a gene: 7. CDR1 and CDR2 from the germline V gene are SNHLY and FYNNEI. The CDR3 extends over 17 amino acids. CDR3 nucleotides: TGTGCCAGCACGGGTCTAGCGGGAAACTCTGGGGCCAACGTCCTGACTTTC. This codes for CASTGLAGNSGANVLTF.

The chain is built from TRBV11-2 and TRBJ2-3; D is perhaps TRBD2 (5 bases). Deletions cut 5 bases from V and 6 bases from J, with 12 bases between. This CDR3 is 13 amino acids long. Germline V gene data show CDR1 as SGHAT and CDR2 as FQNNGV. The CDR3 loop is CASSPLDWDTQYF. CDR3 in DNA: TGTGCCAGCAGCCCACTAGATTGGGATACGCAGTATTTT.

This chain joins TRBV7-8 and TRBJ2-7; possible D gene TRBD1, 6 bases. The CDR3 consists of 13 residues. Germline CDR1 reads SGHVS; CDR2 reads FQNEAQ. With 5 bases removed from V and 5 bases from J, the gap between germline ends came to 13 bases. The CDR3 DNA reads as TGTGCCAGCAGCCCACGGACAGTCCACGAGCAGTACTTC. It yields the protein CASSPRTVHEQYF.

This clone was picked up one time. The chain links TRBV28 to TRBJ2-1, with 8 nucleotides matching TRBD2. The length of the CDR3 is 20 residues. The V and J ends lost 4 bases and 0 bases, in that order; junction bases with no gene match: 17. The germline V gene has CDR1 MDHEN and CDR2 SYDVKM. Written as DNA, the CDR3 is TGTGCCAGCAGTTCCACCGACGCGAAGAGAGCGGGGGTCTCCTACAATGAGCAGTTCTTC. It is translated as CASSSTDAKRAGVSYNEQFF.

V and J are TRBV5-1 and TRBJ2-3, with D possibly matching TRBD2 (5 bases). V lost 0 bases, J lost 1 base, and 6 bases lay in between. The CDR3 spans 14 residues. Germline CDR1 reads SGHRS; CDR2 reads YFSETQ. CDR3 sequence: CASSLGTRTDTQYF. CDR3 bases: TGCGCCAGCAGCTTGGGGACTCGCACAGATACGCAGTATTTT.

The chain links TRBV6-6 to TRBJ1-3; D gene ambiguous. The CDR3 extends over 13 amino acids. V was shortened by 8 bases and J by 4 bases, with 12 bases between the two germline ends. CDR1 is MNHNY, CDR2 SVGAGI, per germline (reference sequence). The CDR3 nucleotides are TGTGCCAGCTCTTCATCGGAGGGAAACACCATATATTTT. Amino acids: CASSSSEGNTIYF.

The chain joins TRBV27 to TRBJ1-2; D possibly corresponds to TRBD1 (5 bases). Looked up from germline, CDR1 is MNHEY and CDR2 is SMNVEV (reference sequence). This CDR3 region has 13 residues. V lost 2 bases and J lost 4, with 8 bases in between. DNA of the CDR3: TGTGCCAGCAGTTTAACAGGAGCCTATGGCTACACCTTC. Amino acids: CASSLTGAYGYTF.

As for this clone: Other nucleotide sequences in the sample specify the same CDR3. V gene TRBV9 combines with J gene TRBJ1-2, with 7 bases aligning to TRBD1. This CDR3 has 15 residues. Trimming at V came to 4 bases and at J to 3 bases, leaving 9 bases not matched to a gene. Germline values: CDR1 SGDLS, CDR2 YYNGEE. CDR3 in DNA: TGTGCCAGCAGCCCCCGACAGGGCGGGCACTATGGCTACACCTTC. It specifies CASSPRQGGHYGYTF.

The V gene is TRBV28, the J gene TRBJ2-1; D is possibly TRBD1 (5 bases). The germline V gene encodes CDR1 MDHEN and CDR2 SYDVKM. The CDR3 is made up of 15 amino acids. Trimming stripped 6 bases from V and 0 bases from J, with 12 bases between. This CDR3 is CASSVTGSSYNEQFF. The DNA of the CDR3 is TGTGCCAGCAGCGTAACAGGTAGCTCCTACAATGAGCAGTTCTTC.

This clone showed up just a few times. The chain joins TRBV14 to TRBJ2-7; 12 positions agree with TRBD2. J was trimmed by 7 bases and V by 3 bases; bases with no gene match: 7. The germline gives CDR1 SGHDN, CDR2 FVKESK. The length of the CDR3 is 15 residues. CDR3 nucleotides: TGTGCCAGCAGCCACGCGGCTAGCGGGAGGGGGGAGCAGTACTTC. It codes for CASSHAASGRGEQYF. Using reference TRBV14 and TRBJ2-7 for the parts outside the CDR3, the full variable domain is EAGVTQFPSHSVIEKGQTVTLRCDPISGHDNLYWYRRVMGKEIKFLLHFVKESKQDESGMPNNRFLAERTGGTYSTLKVQPAELEDSGVYFCASSHAASGRGEQYFGPGTRLTVT.